This T cell receptor (beta chain) was captured by sequencing in a study of early T cells in non-severe SARS-CoV-2 infection. Study-level background: Sequencing of unsorted whole blood was done on bulk RNA, leaving chains unpaired. Study-wide results and caveats: VDJdb matching favored anti-spike CD8 responses, missing private and CD4 specificities.

With V trimmed by 5 bases and J by 4 bases, 6 bases remained unmatched. This CDR3 has 15 residues. The germline gives CDR1 MNHNS, CDR2 SASEGT. Unique molecular identifiers were attached to individual cDNA molecules. TCRdb passed the 5' RACE reads through MiXCR, listing each CDR3 protein once. Found here are tens of thousands of distinct CDR3 sequences, about 9% of them singletons; the top ten hold about 5.6%. On this clonotype: What it binds is not known.

The rearrangement links TRBV6-1 to TRBJ2-2; 8 bases match TRBD1. Material: whole blood. The sequence was obtained from an adult who was a healthcare worker with PCR-confirmed SARS-CoV-2 infection or an uninfected control (not recorded which). The CDR3 sequence: CASSIDRGGTGELFF. The CDR3 nucleotides read TGTGCCAGCAGTATTGACAGGGGAGGCACCGGGGAGCTGTTTTTT.